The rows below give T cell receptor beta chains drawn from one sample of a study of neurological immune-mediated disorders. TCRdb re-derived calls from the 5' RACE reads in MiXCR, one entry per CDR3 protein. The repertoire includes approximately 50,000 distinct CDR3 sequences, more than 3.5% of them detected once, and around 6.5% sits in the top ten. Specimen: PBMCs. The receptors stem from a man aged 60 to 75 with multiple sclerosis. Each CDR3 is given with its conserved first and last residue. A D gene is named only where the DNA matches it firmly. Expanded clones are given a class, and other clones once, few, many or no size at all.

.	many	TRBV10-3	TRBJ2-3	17	TGTGCCATCACTGGCGGATTCGGTGATCCTGGCACAGATACGCAGTATTTT	CAITGGFGDPGTDTQYF
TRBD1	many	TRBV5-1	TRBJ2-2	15	TGCGCCAGCAGCCGGGACAGGCCAAACACCGGGGAGCTGTTTTTT	CASSRDRPNTGELFF
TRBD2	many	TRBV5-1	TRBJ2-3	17	TGCGCCAGCAGCCCCCCCTCTCTAGCGGGAGGGCCAGATACGCAGTATTTT	CASSPPSLAGGPDTQYF
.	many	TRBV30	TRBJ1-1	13	TGTGCCTGGGCCCTCCCCAGGGTAGGCGAAGCTTTCTTT	CAWALPRVGEAFF
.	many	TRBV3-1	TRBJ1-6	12	TGTGCCAGCAGCCCCTCCGATTCACCCCTCCACTTT	CASSPSDSPLHF
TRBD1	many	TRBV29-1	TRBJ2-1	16	TGCAGCGTTGACGGAGCCGGGACAGGGAAGGTCAAAGAGCAGTTCTTC	CSVDGAGTGKVKEQFF
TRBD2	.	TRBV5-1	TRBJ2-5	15	TGCGCCAGCAGCTTAAGCGGGAGCCCCGGAGAGACCCAGTACTTC	CASSLSGSPGETQYF
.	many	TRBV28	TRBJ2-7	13	TGTGCCAGCAGTTTACCCCGAGTCGTCGAGCAGTACTTC	CASSLPRVVEQYF
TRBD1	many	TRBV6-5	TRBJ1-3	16	TGTGCCAGCAGTTACTCCCTAACAGGGGATGGAAACACCATATATTTT	CASSYSLTGDGNTIYF
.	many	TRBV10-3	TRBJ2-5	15	TGTGCCATCAGTGAGTCGGATGTGACGTCCGGGACCCAGTACTTC	CAISESDVTSGTQYF
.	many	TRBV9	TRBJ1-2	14	TGTGCCAGCAGCTCATACGCGGGGGGGTATGGCTACACCTTC	CASSSYAGGYGYTF
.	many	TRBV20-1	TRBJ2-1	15	TGCAGTGCTAGGGTCGGGCGGGACCTCTACAATGAGCAGTTCTTC	CSARVGRDLYNEQFF
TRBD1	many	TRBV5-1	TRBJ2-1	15	TGCGCCAGCAGTTCGACCGGGACAGGGTCTAGTGAGCAGTTCTTC	CASSSTGTGSSEQFF
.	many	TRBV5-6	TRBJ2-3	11	TGTGCCAGCAGTCGTACAGATACGCAGTATTTT	CASSRTDTQYF
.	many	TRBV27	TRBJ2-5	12	TGTGCCAGCGGGGGGACAGAAGAGACCCAGTACTTC	CASGGTEETQYF
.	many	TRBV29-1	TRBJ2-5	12	TGCAGCGTTGAAGGTCCGTTGTATACCCAGTACTTC	CSVEGPLYTQYF
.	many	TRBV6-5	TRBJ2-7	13	TGTGCCAGCAGTCAGGGTCTTAACTACGAGCAGTACTTC	CASSQGLNYEQYF
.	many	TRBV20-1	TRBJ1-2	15	TGCAGTGCTTCTGTCCCTGGGACATCAGGCGGTGGCTACACCTTC	CSASVPGTSGGGYTF
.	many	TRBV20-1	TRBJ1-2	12	TGCAGTGCTAGCATCAGCGACTATGGCTACACCTTC	CSASISDYGYTF
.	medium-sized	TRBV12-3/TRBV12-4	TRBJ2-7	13	TGTGCCAGCAGTTTAGCGGCAGGTGTAGAGCAGTACTTC	CASSLAAGVEQYF
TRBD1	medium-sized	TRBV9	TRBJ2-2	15	TGTGCCAGCAGCGTGACCGACAGGGCCACCGGGGAGCTGTTTTTT	CASSVTDRATGELFF
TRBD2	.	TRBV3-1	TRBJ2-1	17	TGTGCCAGCAGCCAAGATCGTGGCGGGAGGGGTTACAATGAGCAGTTCTTC	CASSQDRGGRGYNEQFF
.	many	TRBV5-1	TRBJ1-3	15	TGCGCCAGCAGCTTGGATCCGGGGCCTGGAAACACCATATATTTT	CASSLDPGPGNTIYF
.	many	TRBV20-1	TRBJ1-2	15	TGCAGTGCTAGAGGGGCAAACAGGGCTAACTATGGCTACACCTTC	CSARGANRANYGYTF
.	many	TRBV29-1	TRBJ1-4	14	TGCAGCGTGCGAGGGGTCGCGGAGAATGAAAAACTGTTTTTT	CSVRGVAENEKLFF
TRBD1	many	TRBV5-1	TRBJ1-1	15	TGCGCCAGCAGCCCGGGACAGGTTTCGAACACTGAAGCTTTCTTT	CASSPGQVSNTEAFF
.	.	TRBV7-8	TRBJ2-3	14	TGTGCCAGCAGCTTAGATCCCCGCACAGATACGCAGTATTTT	CASSLDPRTDTQYF
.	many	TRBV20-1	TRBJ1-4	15	TGCAGTGCTAGGGACCCGAGGGGGGCGAATGAAAAACTGTTTTTT	CSARDPRGANEKLFF
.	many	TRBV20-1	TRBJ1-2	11	TGCAGTGCCCCGGGGCCCTATGGCTACACCTTC	CSAPGPYGYTF
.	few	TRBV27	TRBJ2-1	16	TGTGCCAGCAGTTTATCCCTTACCGGGGCCAGGGGTGAGCAGTTCTTC	CASSLSLTGARGEQFF
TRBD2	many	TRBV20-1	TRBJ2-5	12	TGCAGTGCTAGGATAGCGGGGGAGACCCAGTACTTC	CSARIAGETQYF
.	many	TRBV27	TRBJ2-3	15	TGTGCCAGCAGTCTACAGGGTAGAGGCACAGATACGCAGTATTTT	CASSLQGRGTDTQYF
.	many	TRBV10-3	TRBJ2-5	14	TGTGCCATCAGTGAGTCGGACCTCCAAGAGACCCAGTACTTC	CAISESDLQETQYF
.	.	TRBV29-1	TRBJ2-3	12	TGCAGCGTTGACGGGGGCACAGATACGCAGTATTTT	CSVDGGTDTQYF
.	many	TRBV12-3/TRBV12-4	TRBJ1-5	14	TGTGCCAGCAGTCCTGGACACCAGAATCAGCCCCAGCATTTT	CASSPGHQNQPQHF
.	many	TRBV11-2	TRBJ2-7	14	TGTGCCAGCAGCCCTAGGGTTTGGGCGAACGAGCAGTACTTC	CASSPRVWANEQYF
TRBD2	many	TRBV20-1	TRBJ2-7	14	TGCAGTGCCACCCTATGGGCGGGAGTGAAGGAGCAGTACTTC	CSATLWAGVKEQYF
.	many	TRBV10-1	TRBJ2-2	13	TGCGCCAGCATGGGACAGAACACCGGGGAGCTGTTTTTT	CASMGQNTGELFF
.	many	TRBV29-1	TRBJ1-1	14	TGCAGCATCACAGGGAGCCTTATGAACACTGAAGCTTTCTTT	CSITGSLMNTEAFF
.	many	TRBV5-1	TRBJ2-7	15	TGCGCCAGCAGCTTGGACGGGACGCCATTTTACGAGCAGTACTTC	CASSLDGTPFYEQYF
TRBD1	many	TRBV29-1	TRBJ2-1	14	TGCAGCGTTTCCGGGACAGGGGTGGTCAATGAGCAGTTCTTC	CSVSGTGVVNEQFF
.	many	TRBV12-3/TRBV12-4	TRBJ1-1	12	TGTGCCAGCAGTCCGACAGTAGCTGAAGCTTTCTTT	CASSPTVAEAFF
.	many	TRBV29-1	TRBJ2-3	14	TGCAGCGTCGGGTTTACGACCGCTTTAGAAGCGCAGTATTTT	CSVGFTTALEAQYF
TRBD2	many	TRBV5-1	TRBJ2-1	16	TGCGCCAGCAGCTCTTCCGGGACTAGCGGGGGCAATGAGCAGTTCTTC	CASSSSGTSGGNEQFF
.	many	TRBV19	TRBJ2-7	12	TGTGCCCCCTGGGAGAGCCCCTACGAGCAGTACTTC	CAPWESPYEQYF
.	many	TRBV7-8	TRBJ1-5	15	TGTGCCAGCAGCTTAGGCAGGACCACGATCGGTCCCCAGCATTTT	CASSLGRTTIGPQHF
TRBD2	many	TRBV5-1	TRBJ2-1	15	TGCGCCAGCGCTCTCGGACTAGCGGGGGCGGGTGAGCAGTTCTTC	CASALGLAGAGEQFF
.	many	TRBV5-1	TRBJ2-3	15	TGCGCCAGCAGCTTGGGTCTAGCCGGCACAGATACGCAGTATTTT	CASSLGLAGTDTQYF
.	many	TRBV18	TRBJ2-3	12	TGTGCCAGCTCATACGGCACAGATACGCAGTATTTT	CASSYGTDTQYF
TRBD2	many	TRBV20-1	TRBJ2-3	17	TGCAGTGCTAGTAAGCCTAGCGGGGCTTCTAGCACAGATACGCAGTATTTT	CSASKPSGASSTDTQYF
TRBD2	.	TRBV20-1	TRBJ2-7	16	TGCAGTGCTGGAGGGGCTAGCGGGCGTAGCTCCTACGAGCAGTACTTC	CSAGGASGRSSYEQYF
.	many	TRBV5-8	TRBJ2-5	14	TGTGCCAGCAGCTGGTCAGCCTCGGGAGAGACCCAGTACTTC	CASSWSASGETQYF
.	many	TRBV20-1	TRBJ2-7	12	TGCAGTGCAGGGGAGGATTGGTACGAGCAGTACTTC	CSAGEDWYEQYF